Listed here are 6 T cell receptor beta chains from one sample, sequenced in a study of blood T cells in healthy people across ages. A second PCR of roughly 7 to 11 cycles used a sample-barcoded 5' primer and a J-beta primer mix. TCRdb itself ran the 5' RACE reads through MiXCR, one entry per CDR3 protein. The sample contains 580,000 or so distinct CDR3 sequences, 40% to 55% of which appear only once. The sample was blood. These receptors originate from an elderly man in good health.

The chain uses TRBV3-1 and TRBJ2-1; TRBD2 agrees at 9 bases. Unmatched junction bases numbered 11, after V lost 6 bases and J lost 2 bases. Looked up from germline, CDR1 is LGHDT and CDR2 is YNNKEL (reference sequence). The CDR3 runs to 17 residues. Here the CDR3 DNA reads TGTGCCAGCAGTCCACTTAGCGGGGGCCCCACCTACAATGAGCAGTTCTTC. Amino acids: CASSPLSGGPTYNEQFF.

The rearrangement links TRBV2 to TRBJ2-7; tentative D call: TRBD2 (6 bases). The DNA matches TRBJ2-5 better at its end, which makes the J call doubtful. There are 17 residues in the CDR3. Germline CDR1 is SNHLY and CDR2 is FYNNEI. The CDR3 spells CASSEPARLEATETQYF. The CDR3 DNA reads TGTGCCAGCAGTGAACCCGCACGACTAGAGGCCACAGAGACCCAGTACTTC.

The chain uses TRBV4-3 and TRBJ2-3, with TRBD2 identical over 12 bases. The germline gives CDR1 LGHNA, CDR2 YSLEER. V gave up 0 bases and J gave up 4 bases; unmatched junction bases: 2. CDR3 size: 16 residues. DNA of the CDR3: TGCGCCAGCAGCCAAGATCTAGCGGGGGGGCCAGATACGCAGTATTTT. Amino acids: CASSQDLAGGPDTQYF.

V and J are TRBV20-1 and TRBJ2-5; 10 nucleotides align to TRBD1. CDR1 is DFQATT, CDR2 SNEGSKA, per germline (reference sequence). The CDR3 spans 15 residues. The junction had 10 bases not matched to a gene; V was cut back by 4 bases and J by 5 bases. CDR3 region: CSAIPGTGASETQYF. DNA for the CDR3: TGCAGTGCTATACCCGGGACAGGGGCGTCCGAGACCCAGTACTTC.

The rearrangement uses TRBV20-1 and TRBJ1-4, with D maybe TRBD1 (5 bases). Looked up from germline, CDR1 is DFQATT and CDR2 is SNEGSKA (reference sequence). The V end lost 3 bases, the J end lost 7 bases, and 12 bases lay between the germline ends. CDR3 length: 13 residues. DNA of the CDR3: TGCAGTGCTAGTTCGGGGCTGGGTGAAAAACTGTTTTTT. It encodes CSASSGLGEKLFF.

This clonotype occurred a few times. The chain has TRBV20-1 and TRBJ2-7; a weak D match, TRBD1 (5 bases). CDR3 length equals 13 residues. V was shortened by 6 bases and J by 2 bases, with 14 bases between the two germline ends. CDR1 DFQATT and CDR2 SNEGSKA come from the germline V gene (reference sequence). Here the CDR3 DNA reads TGCAGTGCCACGCAGGGTGTCGCCTACGAGCAGTACTTC. It codes for CSATQGVAYEQYF.